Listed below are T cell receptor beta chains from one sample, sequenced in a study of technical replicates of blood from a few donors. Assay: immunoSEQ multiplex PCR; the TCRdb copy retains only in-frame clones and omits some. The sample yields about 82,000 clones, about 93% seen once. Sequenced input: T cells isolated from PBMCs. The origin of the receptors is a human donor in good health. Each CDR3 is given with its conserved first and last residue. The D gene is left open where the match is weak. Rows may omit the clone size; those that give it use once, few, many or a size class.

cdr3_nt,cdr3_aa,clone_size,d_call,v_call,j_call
TGTGCCAGCAGTGTACAGGAGTTCGCCTACGAGCAGTACTTC,CASSVQEFAYEQYF,NA,NA,TRBV27,TRBJ2-7
TGTGCCATCAGTGAGTCTGGAACTAGCGGGATAACCAATGAGCAGTTCTTC,CAISESGTSGITNEQFF,NA,TRBD2,TRBV10-3,TRBJ2-1
TGTGCCAGCAGCCCCAGGGGTAGGACCTACAATGAGCAGTTCTTC,CASSPRGRTYNEQFF,NA,NA,TRBV5-6,TRBJ2-1
TGTGCCAGCAGTGCCCGGACTTCATACAATGAGCAGTTCTTC,CASSARTSYNEQFF,once,NA,TRBV28,TRBJ2-1
TGTGCCAGCAGCCCAGGAACAGGGCGGACAGATACGCAGTATTTT,CASSPGTGRTDTQYF,once,NA,TRBV4-2,TRBJ2-3
TGTGCCAGCAGCTCCTCGGGGTGGCGCCAGCATTTT,CASSSSGWRQHF,NA,NA,TRBV7-9,TRBJ1-5
TGTGCCAGCAGCTTCCGGACAGGCCACTACGAGCAGTACTTC,CASSFRTGHYEQYF,few,TRBD1,TRBV7-2,TRBJ2-7
TGTGCCAGCAGTGCAACATGGGGACTAGCGGGATACAATGAGCAGTTCTTC,CASSATWGLAGYNEQFF,once,TRBD2,TRBV6-1,TRBJ2-1
TGTGCCAGCAGCTTAAACGGGCAGGGGCAGACTGAAGCTTTCTTT,CASSLNGQGQTEAFF,NA,NA,TRBV7-3,TRBJ1-1
TGCGCCAGCAGCCAGTCGGGCCTAGCGGAACTCTCCTACGAGCAGTACTTC,CASSQSGLAELSYEQYF,NA,TRBD2,TRBV4-1,TRBJ2-7
TGTGCCATCAGTGCCTTATTCCTCGAGCGGGAGTCATCCAATGAGCAGTTCTTC,CAISALFLERESSNEQFF,NA,TRBD2,TRBV10-3,TRBJ2-1
TGCAGCGTTGAAGAAGGCGGGCAGTTCTTC,CSVEEGGQFF,NA,NA,TRBV29-1,TRBJ2-1
TGTGCCAGCAGCGACCCGACAGGGGTCGCTTTCTTT,CASSDPTGVAFF,NA,TRBD1,TRBV7-6,TRBJ1-1
TGTGCCACCAGCAGAGCCAGACTGGGGGGGTACCAAGAGACCCAGTACTTC,CATSRARLGGYQETQYF,NA,TRBD2,TRBV15,TRBJ2-5
TGTGCCTGGATCGCCACCGGGACAGGGGGGTCCTACAATGAGCAGTTCTTC,CAWIATGTGGSYNEQFF,NA,TRBD1,TRBV30,TRBJ2-1
TGTGCCTGGAGTGGGGGCCCGAACACCGGGGAGCTGTTTTTT,CAWSGGPNTGELFF,NA,NA,TRBV30,TRBJ2-2
TGTGCCAGCAGTGAAGTGCCTAGCGGCTACAATGAGCAGTTCTTC,CASSEVPSGYNEQFF,NA,TRBD2,TRBV6-1,TRBJ2-1
TGTGCCAGCAGCTTAGGCCTGGACAGTCTCGGAAACACCATATATTTT,CASSLGLDSLGNTIYF,few,NA,TRBV13,TRBJ1-3
TGTGCCGCATCCGGGACAGGGGGTTTTCAGCCCCAGCATTTT,CAASGTGGFQPQHF,NA,TRBD1,TRBV19,TRBJ1-5
TGCGCCAGCAGCCAAGATGAGGGGGGGCTAGGGACTGAAGCTTTCTTT,CASSQDEGGLGTEAFF,NA,NA,TRBV4-1,TRBJ1-1
TGTGCCAGTAGTCTGGGACTAGCCTACGAGCAGTACTTC,CASSLGLAYEQYF,NA,TRBD2,TRBV19,TRBJ2-7
TGTGCCAGCAGCTTAATCGGAAGCGGGAGATCCTACAATGAGCAGTTCTTC,CASSLIGSGRSYNEQFF,NA,TRBD2,TRBV7-9,TRBJ2-1
TGCGCCAGCAGCAGTTCAGCGGGAGGGCCAGAGACCCAGTACTTC,CASSSSAGGPETQYF,NA,TRBD2,TRBV5-1,TRBJ2-5
TGTGCCAGCAGCTTAGGTCATTATCAGCCCCAGCATTTT,CASSLGHYQPQHF,NA,NA,TRBV7-8,TRBJ1-5
TGTGCCAGCTCAAGGGACAACAATCAGCCCCAGCATTTT,CASSRDNNQPQHF,NA,NA,TRBV18,TRBJ1-5
TGTGCCAGCAGTAAAAGCCTAGCTGGGGATACGCAGTATTTT,CASSKSLAGDTQYF,NA,NA,TRBV6-5,TRBJ2-3
TGTGCCAGCAGTGTTTGGGGGGTCAGCAATCAGCCCCAGCATTTT,CASSVWGVSNQPQHF,once,NA,TRBV28,TRBJ1-5
TGTGCCATCAAGGGGCTTGACACAGATACGCAGTATTTT,CAIKGLDTDTQYF,once,NA,TRBV10-3,TRBJ2-3
TGTGCCGCTAGGGGCAGGGTTAATCAGCCCCAGCATTTT,CAARGRVNQPQHF,few,NA,TRBV19,TRBJ1-5
TGTGCCAGTGGGACCACAGGGAGCCAGCCCCAGCATTTT,CASGTTGSQPQHF,NA,NA,TRBV19,TRBJ1-5
TGCGCCAGCAGCTTGCTCGGGTCGAACACTGAAGCTTTCTTT,CASSLLGSNTEAFF,NA,NA,TRBV5-1,TRBJ1-1
TGCGCCAGCAGCCAAACGGGACACCTCACAGATACGCAGTATTTT,CASSQTGHLTDTQYF,NA,NA,TRBV5-1,TRBJ2-3
TGTGCCAGCAGCCCAGGATCTAACTATGGCTACACCTTC,CASSPGSNYGYTF,NA,NA,TRBV2,TRBJ1-2
TGCGCCAGCAGCCAAGTATCTGGGACAGGGGTTACGTACTTC,CASSQVSGTGVTYF,once,TRBD1,TRBV4-1,TRBJ2-7
TGTGCCAGCACCACCCAGCGGGGGGGCTGGTACGAGCAGTACTTC,CASTTQRGGWYEQYF,NA,TRBD2,TRBV6-1,TRBJ2-7
TGCGCCAGCAGAGGACAGGGGGCTTACCCCACGAGCCGAGAGACCCAGTACTTC,CASRGQGAYPTSRETQYF,once,TRBD1,TRBV5-1,TRBJ2-5
TGTGCCAGCAGCGTAGTTTCGGGTTATGAGCAGTTCTTC,CASSVVSGYEQFF,NA,NA,TRBV9,TRBJ2-1
TGTGCCAGCAGCCCGATGGGCCAATTCACAGATACGCAGTATTTT,CASSPMGQFTDTQYF,NA,NA,TRBV11-2,TRBJ2-3
TGTGCCAGCAGTTCTTACAGGGGAGCTAATGAAAAACTGTTTTTT,CASSSYRGANEKLFF,NA,TRBD1,TRBV28,TRBJ1-4
TGTGCCAGCAGCTTGTCTAGACAGGGGGAGGAACTCCGGTTT,CASSLSRQGEELRF,NA,TRBD1,TRBV5-4,TRBJ1-4
TGTGCCAGCAGCTTCGACAGAACGTCAACTGAAGCTTTCTTT,CASSFDRTSTEAFF,NA,NA,TRBV7-8,TRBJ1-1
TGTGCCAGCGGGGACTCCTATCAGCCCCAGCATTTT,CASGDSYQPQHF,NA,NA,TRBV6-5,TRBJ1-5
TGTGCCAGCAGCTTATCAAGGGGAACTGGAAACACCATATATTTT,CASSLSRGTGNTIYF,NA,NA,TRBV7-2,TRBJ1-3
TGTGCCAGTAGTATAGCTACAGGGGCGACCTGGTACGATGCTTTCTTT,CASSIATGATWYDAFF,NA,TRBD1,TRBV19,TRBJ1-1
TGTGCCAGCAGTGAATATAGTTCTAGGAACGAGCAGTACTTC,CASSEYSSRNEQYF,once,NA,TRBV25-1,TRBJ2-7
TGTGCCAGCAGTTTAGCTAGCGGGGAGGGGGAGCAGTTCTTC,CASSLASGEGEQFF,NA,TRBD2,TRBV28,TRBJ2-1
TGTGCCAGTAGTAGGACAGGGGGCCGCAATCAGCCCCAGCATTTT,CASSRTGGRNQPQHF,NA,TRBD1,TRBV19,TRBJ1-5
TGTGCCAGCCTACCTCTAGGTGAAGGAAAACTGTTTTTT,CASLPLGEGKLFF,NA,NA,TRBV27,TRBJ1-4